This T cell receptor beta chain was found in a study of T cells after yellow fever vaccination. Study-wide background: Fractions containing few cells were prepared with SMART-Seq v4 Ultra Low Input.

TCRdb analysed the 5' RACE reads with MiXCR anew, one entry per CDR3 protein. The sample yields around 600,000 distinct CDR3 sequences, 9% to 15% seen once. The CDR3 loop spans 13 amino acids. Germline CDR1 reads DFQATT; CDR2 reads SNEGSKA (reference sequence). V dropped 0 bases and J dropped 6 bases, with 9 bases sitting between them. This receptor was identified in a young man who received the YFV17D yellow fever vaccine. The chain is built from TRBV20-1 and TRBJ2-1; D is unclear. The sample here was PBMCs, taken on the day of the yellow fever booster vaccination. The CDR3 DNA reads as TGCAGTGCTAGAGATCTGGGGTTCAATGAGCAGTTCTTC. As protein: CSARDLGFNEQFF.